This TCR beta chain was sequenced during a study of shared clonotypes between healthy human individuals. Naive CD8 cells lacked CD45RO, underwent positive selection for CCR7 and left out terminally differentiated effector memory CD45RA+ cells. General study results and limits: In contrast to clonotypes shared by all four donors, non-shared clonotypes had lower generation probabilities.

The V gene's germline CDR1 is MNHNS and CDR2 SASEGT. This CDR3 contains 17 residues. The V end lost 2 bases, the J end lost 1 base, and 17 bases lay between the germline ends. As for this clone: No antigen is known for it.

Using about 0.2 ug DNA, 25,000 to 35,000 T cell genomes, the sorted-subset replicate PCRs were run. As processed by the authors: ImmunoSEQ supplied junction-only sequences lacking quality scores, so filtering was different. Clones were read by immunoSEQ multiplex PCR, and TCRdb kept only the in-frame ones, dropping some. V and J calls plus clone size are reproduced from that table; the DNA served to infer D and trimming. Seen here are about 1,900,000 clones, over 85% observed once, and the top ten hold 1.2%. The receptor was isolated from a young man in good health. Specimen: naive CD8+ T cells sorted from blood. The V and J genes are TRBV6-1 and TRBJ2-5; perhaps TRBD2 as D (6 bases). The CDR3 region has the DNA TGTGCCAGCAGTGAACGCGGGACTTTGAGGGCCCAAGAGACCCAGTACTTC. Amino acids: CASSERGTLRAQETQYF.